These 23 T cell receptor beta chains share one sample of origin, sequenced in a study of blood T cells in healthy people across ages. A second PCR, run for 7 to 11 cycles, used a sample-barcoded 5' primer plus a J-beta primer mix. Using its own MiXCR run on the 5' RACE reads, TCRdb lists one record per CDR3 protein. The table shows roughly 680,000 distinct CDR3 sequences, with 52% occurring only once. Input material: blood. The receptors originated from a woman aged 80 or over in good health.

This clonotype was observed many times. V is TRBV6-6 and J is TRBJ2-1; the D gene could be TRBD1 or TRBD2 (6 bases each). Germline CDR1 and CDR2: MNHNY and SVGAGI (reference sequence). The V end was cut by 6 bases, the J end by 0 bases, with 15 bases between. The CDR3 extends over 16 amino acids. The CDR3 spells CASSHFGGDSYNEQFF. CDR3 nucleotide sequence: TGTGCCAGCAGCCACTTCGGGGGCGACTCCTACAATGAGCAGTTCTTC.

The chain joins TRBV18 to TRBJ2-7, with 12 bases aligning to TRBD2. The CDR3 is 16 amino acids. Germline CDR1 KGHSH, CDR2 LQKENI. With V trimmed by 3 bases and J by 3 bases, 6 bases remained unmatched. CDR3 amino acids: CASSPYMTSGSYEQYF. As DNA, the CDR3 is TGTGCCAGCTCACCTTATATGACTAGCGGGAGCTACGAGCAGTACTTC.

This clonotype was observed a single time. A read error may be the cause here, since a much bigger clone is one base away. CDR3 sequence reads: CASSQLGREQFF. CDR3 in DNA: TGTGCCAGCAGCCAATTGGGACGAGAGCAGTTCTTC. This chain connects TRBV3-1 to TRBJ2-1, with D perhaps assigned TRBD1 or TRBD2 (5 bases each). The germline V and J ends were trimmed by 2 bases and 10 bases, with 9 bases remaining between them. The CDR3 runs to 12 residues. The germline gives CDR1 LGHDT, CDR2 YNNKEL (reference sequence).

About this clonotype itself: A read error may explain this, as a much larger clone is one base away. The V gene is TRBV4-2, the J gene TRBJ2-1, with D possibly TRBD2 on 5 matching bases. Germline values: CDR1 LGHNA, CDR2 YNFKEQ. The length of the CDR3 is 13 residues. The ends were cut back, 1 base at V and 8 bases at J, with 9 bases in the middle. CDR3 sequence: CASSQAGIYEQFF. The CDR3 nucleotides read TGTGCCAGCAGCCAAGCGGGAATATATGAGCAGTTCTTC.

CDR3 sequence: CASSLRVDRRTGDTQYF. The DNA for the CDR3 is TGTGCCAGCAGCTTAAGAGTAGATCGGAGGACCGGTGATACGCAGTATTTT. The chain couples TRBV7-2 to TRBJ2-3, with D possibly TRBD2 on 5 matching bases. The CDR3 contains 17 residues. Germline CDR1 and CDR2: SGHTA and FQGNSA. V dropped 2 bases and J dropped 6 bases, with 21 bases sitting between them.

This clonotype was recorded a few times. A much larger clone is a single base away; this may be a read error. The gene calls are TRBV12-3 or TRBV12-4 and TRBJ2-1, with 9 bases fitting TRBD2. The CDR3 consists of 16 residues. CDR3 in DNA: TGTGCCGGCAGTAAAGGGGGTAGCGGGAGCTACAATGAGCAGTTCTTC. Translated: CAGSKGGSGSYNEQFF.

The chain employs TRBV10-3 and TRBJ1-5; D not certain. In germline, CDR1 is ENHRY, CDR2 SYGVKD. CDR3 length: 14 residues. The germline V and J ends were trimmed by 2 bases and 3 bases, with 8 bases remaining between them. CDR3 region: CAISEPGTNQPQHF. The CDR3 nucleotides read TGTGCCATCAGTGAGCCGGGCACCAATCAGCCCCAGCATTTT.

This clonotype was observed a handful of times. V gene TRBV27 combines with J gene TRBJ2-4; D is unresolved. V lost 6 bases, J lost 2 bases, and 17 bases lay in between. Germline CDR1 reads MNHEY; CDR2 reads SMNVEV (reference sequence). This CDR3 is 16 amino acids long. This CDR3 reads CASSPPRAYSKNIQYF. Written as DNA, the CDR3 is TGTGCCAGCAGCCCCCCCCGGGCTTACTCCAAAAACATTCAGTACTTC.

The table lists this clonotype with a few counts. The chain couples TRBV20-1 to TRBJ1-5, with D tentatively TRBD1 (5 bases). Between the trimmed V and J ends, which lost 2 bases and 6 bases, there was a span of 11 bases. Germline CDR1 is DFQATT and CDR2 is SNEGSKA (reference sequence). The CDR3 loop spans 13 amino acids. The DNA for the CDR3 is TGCAGTGCTAGATCTTCGGGGCCTCAGCCCCAGCATTTT. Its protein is CSARSSGPQPQHF.

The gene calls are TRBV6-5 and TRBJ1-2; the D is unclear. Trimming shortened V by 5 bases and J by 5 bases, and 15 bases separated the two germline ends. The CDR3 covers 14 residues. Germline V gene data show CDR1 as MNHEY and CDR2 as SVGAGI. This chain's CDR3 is CASSPSPGVYGYTF. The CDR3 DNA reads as TGTGCCAGCAGTCCTTCACCAGGAGTTTATGGCTACACCTTC.

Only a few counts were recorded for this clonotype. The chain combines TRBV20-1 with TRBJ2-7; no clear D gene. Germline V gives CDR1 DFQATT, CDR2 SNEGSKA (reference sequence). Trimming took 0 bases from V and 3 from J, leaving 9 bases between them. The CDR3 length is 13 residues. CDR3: CSARDLRNYEQYF. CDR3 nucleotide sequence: TGCAGTGCTAGAGATTTGAGAAACTACGAGCAGTACTTC.

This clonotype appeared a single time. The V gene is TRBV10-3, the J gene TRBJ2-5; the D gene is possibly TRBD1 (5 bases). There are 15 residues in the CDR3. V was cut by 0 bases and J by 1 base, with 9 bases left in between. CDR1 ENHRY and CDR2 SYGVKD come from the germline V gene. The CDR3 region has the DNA TGTGCCATCAGTGAGTCGAAAGGGGTCCAAGAGACCCAGTACTTC. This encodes CAISESKGVQETQYF.

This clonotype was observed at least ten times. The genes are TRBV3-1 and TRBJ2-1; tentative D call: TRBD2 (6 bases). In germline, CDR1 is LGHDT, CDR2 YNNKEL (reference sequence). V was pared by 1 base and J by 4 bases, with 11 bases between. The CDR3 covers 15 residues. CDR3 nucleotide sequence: TGTGCCAGCAGCCAAGCTGGAGGGCTTTACAATGAGCAGTTCTTC. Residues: CASSQAGGLYNEQFF.

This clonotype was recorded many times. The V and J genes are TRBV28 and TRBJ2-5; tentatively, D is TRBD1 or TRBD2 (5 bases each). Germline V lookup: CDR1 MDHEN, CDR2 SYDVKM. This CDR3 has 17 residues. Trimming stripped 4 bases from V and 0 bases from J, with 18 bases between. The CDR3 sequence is CASSWGKGYEDQETQYF. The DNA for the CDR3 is TGTGCCAGCAGTTGGGGGAAGGGATATGAGGACCAAGAGACCCAGTACTTC.

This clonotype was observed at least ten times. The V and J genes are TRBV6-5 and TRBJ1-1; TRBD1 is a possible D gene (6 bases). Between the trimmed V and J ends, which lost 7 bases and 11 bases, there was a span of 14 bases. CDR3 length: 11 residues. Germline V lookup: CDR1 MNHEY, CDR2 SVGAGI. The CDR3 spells CASKRGQSAFF. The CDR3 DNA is TGTGCCAGCAAACGAGGACAGTCGGCTTTCTTT.

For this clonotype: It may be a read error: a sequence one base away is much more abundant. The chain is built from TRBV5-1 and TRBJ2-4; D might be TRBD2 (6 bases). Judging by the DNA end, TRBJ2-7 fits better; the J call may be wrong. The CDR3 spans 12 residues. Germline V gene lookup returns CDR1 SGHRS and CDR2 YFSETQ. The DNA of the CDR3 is TGCGCCAGCATCTTGGAGGGGTACGAGCAGTACTTC. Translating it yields CASILEGYEQYF.

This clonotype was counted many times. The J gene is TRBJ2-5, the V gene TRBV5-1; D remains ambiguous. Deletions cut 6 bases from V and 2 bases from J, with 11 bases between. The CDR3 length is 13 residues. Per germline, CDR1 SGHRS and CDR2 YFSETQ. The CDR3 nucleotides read TGCGCCAGCAATCCCAGTCCGCAAGAGACCCAGTACTTC. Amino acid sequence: CASNPSPQETQYF.

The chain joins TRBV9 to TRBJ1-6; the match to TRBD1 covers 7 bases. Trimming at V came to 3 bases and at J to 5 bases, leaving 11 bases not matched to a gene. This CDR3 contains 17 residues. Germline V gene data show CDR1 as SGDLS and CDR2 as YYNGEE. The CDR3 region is CASSGNRGPSHNSPLHF. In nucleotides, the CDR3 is TGTGCCAGCAGCGGAAACAGGGGACCGTCCCATAATTCACCCCTCCACTTT.

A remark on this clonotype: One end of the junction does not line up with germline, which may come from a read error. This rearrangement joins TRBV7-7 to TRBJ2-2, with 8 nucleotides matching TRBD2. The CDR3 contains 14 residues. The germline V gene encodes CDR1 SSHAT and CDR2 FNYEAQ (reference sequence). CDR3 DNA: TGTGCTAGTGCGGGGGGCTCGAACACCGGGGGGCTGTTTTTT. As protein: CASAGGSNTGGLFF. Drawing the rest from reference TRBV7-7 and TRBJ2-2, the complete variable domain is GAGVSQSPRYKVTKRGQDVTLRCDPISSHATLYWYQQALGQGPEFLTYFNYEAQPDKSGLPSDRFSAERPEGSISTLTIQRTEQRDSAMYRCASAGGSNTGGLFFGEGSRLTVL.

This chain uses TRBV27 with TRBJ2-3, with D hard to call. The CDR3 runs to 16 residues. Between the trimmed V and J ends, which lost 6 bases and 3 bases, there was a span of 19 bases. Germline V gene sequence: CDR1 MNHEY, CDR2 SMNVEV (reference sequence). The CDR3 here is CASSGSQGVRTDTQYF. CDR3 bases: TGTGCCAGCAGCGGCTCGCAAGGAGTTAGGACAGATACGCAGTATTTT.

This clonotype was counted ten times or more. The CDR3 loop is CASSFIREQFF. The CDR3 DNA sequence: TGTGCCAGCAGCTTTATCCGGGAGCAGTTCTTC. The chain couples TRBV7-9 to TRBJ2-1; the D is unclear. The CDR3 loop spans 11 amino acids. Trimming cost V 3 bases and J 10 bases, with 7 bases left between them. Germline V gene data show CDR1 as SEHNR and CDR2 as FQNEAQ (reference sequence).

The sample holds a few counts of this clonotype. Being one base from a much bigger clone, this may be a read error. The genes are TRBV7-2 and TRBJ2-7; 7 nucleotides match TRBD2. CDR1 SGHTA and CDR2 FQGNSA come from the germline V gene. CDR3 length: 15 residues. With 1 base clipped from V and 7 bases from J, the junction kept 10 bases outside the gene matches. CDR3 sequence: CASSLERGLYNEQYF. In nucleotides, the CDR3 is TGTGCCAGCAGCTTAGAGCGGGGACTTTACAATGAGCAGTACTTC.

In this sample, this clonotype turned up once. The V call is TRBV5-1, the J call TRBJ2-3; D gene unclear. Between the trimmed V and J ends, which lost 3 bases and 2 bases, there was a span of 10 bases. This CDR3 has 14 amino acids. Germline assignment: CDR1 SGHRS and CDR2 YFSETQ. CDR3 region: CASSWKGPTDTQYF. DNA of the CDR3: TGCGCCAGCAGCTGGAAAGGGCCCACAGATACGCAGTATTTT.